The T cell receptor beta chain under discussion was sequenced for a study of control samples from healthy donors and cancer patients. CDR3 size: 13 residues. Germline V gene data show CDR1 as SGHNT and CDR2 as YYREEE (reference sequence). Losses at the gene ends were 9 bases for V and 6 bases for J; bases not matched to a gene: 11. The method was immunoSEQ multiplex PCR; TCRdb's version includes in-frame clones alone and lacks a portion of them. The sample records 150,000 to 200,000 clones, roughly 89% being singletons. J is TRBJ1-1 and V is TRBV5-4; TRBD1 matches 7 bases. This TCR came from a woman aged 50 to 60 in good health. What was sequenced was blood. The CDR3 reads CATTREGGAEAFF. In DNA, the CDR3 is TGTGCCACCACCCGGGAAGGGGGCGCTGAAGCTTTCTTT.